This is a list of T cell receptor beta chains from one sample in a study of molecular identifiers for immune sequencing clone quantification. TCRdb analysed the PCR reads with MiXCR anew, one entry per CDR3 protein. The sample has about half a million distinct CDR3 sequences, roughly 26% seen once. Sample: naive CD8+ T cells from blood, with Jurkat cell RNA spiked in. Source of these receptors: a human donor in good health. Some libraries in this study had Jurkat cell RNA spiked in. CDR3s include the opening cysteine and the closing phenylalanine or tryptophan. D genes are given only for firm matches. Expanded clones get a size class; other rows say once, few or many, or leave the size out.

D gene	J gene	V gene	clone size	CDR3 DNA	CDR3 protein
.	TRBJ1-1	TRBV28	many	TGTGCCAGCAGTTTTTCTCTAGGCACTGAAGCTTTCTTT	CASSFSLGTEAFF
.	TRBJ1-1	TRBV27	.	TGTGCCAGCAGTTCAAGGGAGGACACTGAAGCTTTCTTT	CASSSREDTEAFF
.	TRBJ2-1	TRBV2	.	TGTGCCAGCACCCCTCCTGTGGATGAGCAGTTCTTC	CASTPPVDEQFF
TRBD2	TRBJ2-3	TRBV7-9	.	TGTGCCAGCAGCTCAGTAGCGGGGGAGGCAGATACGCAGTATTTT	CASSSVAGEADTQYF
.	TRBJ2-1	TRBV20-1	.	TGCAGTGCTACAAGGCGGGAAAACTCCTACAATGAGCAGTTCTTC	CSATRRENSYNEQFF
.	TRBJ2-3	TRBV12-3/TRBV12-4	many	TGTGCCAGCAGTTTAGACGGGACTGACACAGATACGCAGTATTTT	CASSLDGTDTDTQYF
TRBD2	TRBJ2-3	TRBV7-9	.	TGTGCCAGCAGCACAGGGACTAGCGGGAGGGAGAGTACGCAGTATTTT	CASSTGTSGRESTQYF
.	TRBJ1-6	TRBV19	.	TGTGCCAGTGGTATCCTCGGGGGCGCCGGGAATTCACCCCTCCACTTT	CASGILGGAGNSPLHF
.	TRBJ1-6	TRBV4-1	once	TGCGTCAGCAGCCAAGCGTTTAATACACCCCTCCACTTT	CVSSQAFNTPLHF
.	TRBJ2-7	TRBV20-1	.	TGCAGTGCTAGAGGGGGTTCTAGCGTCAACGAGCAGCACTTC	CSARGGSSVNEQHF
.	TRBJ2-3	TRBV30	few	TGTGCCTGGAGTTTTGGGTCGGGCACAGATACGCAGTATTTT	CAWSFGSGTDTQYF
.	TRBJ2-3	TRBV10-3	few	TGTGCCATCAGATCGGGACTTCTCGGGGGCACAGATACGCAGTATTTT	CAIRSGLLGGTDTQYF
.	TRBJ1-1	TRBV28	.	TGTGCCAGCAGTTTATCCCCGGGACGCCCTAAAACTGAAGCTTTCTTT	CASSLSPGRPKTEAFF
.	TRBJ1-1	TRBV20-1	many	TGCAGTGCTAGGATCATCACGGGGTTTAGAACTGAAGCTTTCTTT	CSARIITGFRTEAFF
TRBD1	TRBJ2-3	TRBV6-5	few	TGTGCCAGCAGTTACTCCTTCGACAGGGTGGGCACAGATACGCAGTATTTT	CASSYSFDRVGTDTQYF
.	TRBJ2-7	TRBV27	.	TGTGCCAGCAGTTTAGGGCCTCACCCCTACGAGCAGTACTTC	CASSLGPHPYEQYF
TRBD1	TRBJ2-5	TRBV7-9	few	TGTGCCAGCAGCTTAGCTGGACAGGGAGGAGAGACCCAGTACTTC	CASSLAGQGGETQYF
.	TRBJ1-1	TRBV27	many	TGTGCCAGCAGTCCAGGGGTCCTGAACACTGAAGCTTTCTTT	CASSPGVLNTEAFF
.	TRBJ1-3	TRBV4-2	few	TGTGCCAGCAGCCAAGATCGGCACGCCTCTGGAAACACCATATATTTT	CASSQDRHASGNTIYF
.	TRBJ2-7	TRBV27	few	TGTGCCAGCAGTTTACTTGGAACGGGCGACGAGCAGTACTTC	CASSLLGTGDEQYF
.	TRBJ2-1	TRBV7-6	few	TGTGCCAGCAGCTTAGCGGTGGGTGGGTCGGGCAGTGAGCAGTTCTTC	CASSLAVGGSGSEQFF
TRBD1	TRBJ2-2	TRBV3-1	.	TGTGCCAGCAGCCAAGAGATTATTTTAGGGGACAGGAACACCGGGGAGCTGTTTTTT	CASSQEIILGDRNTGELFF
.	TRBJ1-1	TRBV29-1	many	TGCAGCACGTCTTACACTGAAGCTTTCTTT	CSTSYTEAFF
TRBD1	TRBJ2-5	TRBV13	.	TGTGCCAGCAGGTACAGGGGCGGAGGAGAGACCCAGTACTTC	CASRYRGGGETQYF
.	TRBJ1-1	TRBV4-1	.	TGCTCCAGCAGCCAAGGGGCCACCCCGGGATACGCTGAAGCTTTCTTT	CSSSQGATPGYAEAFF
.	TRBJ1-3	TRBV27	few	TGTGCCAGCAGTCCCCGTCGGGGAGAAAACACCATATATTTT	CASSPRRGENTIYF
.	TRBJ1-5	TRBV19	few	TGTGCCAGTAGTATAGGTCTCCAGAATCAGCCCCAGCATTTT	CASSIGLQNQPQHF
.	TRBJ1-4	TRBV12-3/TRBV12-4	.	TGTGCCAGCACCTTGGAGGGGAGGAACGAAAAACTGTTTTTT	CASTLEGRNEKLFF
TRBD2	TRBJ2-1	TRBV4-1	.	TGCGCCAGCAGCTTCCGTGGGACTAGTTATGATGAGCAGTTCTTC	CASSFRGTSYDEQFF
.	TRBJ2-3	TRBV6-5	many	TGTGCCAGCAGTGCGCTGGCGACTGGTACGCAGTATTTT	CASSALATGTQYF
TRBD1	TRBJ1-6	TRBV20-1	many	TGCAGTGCTACTTCCGGGACAGGGGTCCTCAAATTCGGCCCCCTCCACTTT	CSATSGTGVLKFGPLHF
TRBD1	TRBJ1-1	TRBV30	.	TGTGCCTGGGGACAGGGGGTAGGAGCTTTCTTT	CAWGQGVGAFF
TRBD2	TRBJ2-1	TRBV7-6	.	TGTGCCAGCAGCTTATTTGTGGTAGCGGGAATGAATGAGCAGTTCTTC	CASSLFVVAGMNEQFF
TRBD2	TRBJ2-1	TRBV19	few	TGTGCCAGTAGTATGGTCCTAGCGGGGGATAATGAGCAGTTCTTC	CASSMVLAGDNEQFF
.	TRBJ1-1	TRBV28	many	TGTGCCAGCAGTTTATTTAAGGAGTACACTGAAGCTTTCTTT	CASSLFKEYTEAFF
TRBD2	TRBJ2-7	TRBV6-2/TRBV6-3	.	TGTGCCAGCAACCCTCTAGCGGACTCCTACGAGCAGTACTTC	CASNPLADSYEQYF
.	TRBJ2-1	TRBV7-9	.	TGTGCCAGCAGCCCCAAGCCCGCTAATGAGCAGTTCTTC	CASSPKPANEQFF
.	TRBJ2-2	TRBV12-3/TRBV12-4	many	TGTGCCCGGCAGGGAATCACCGGGGAGCTGTTTTTT	CARQGITGELFF
TRBD1	TRBJ1-5	TRBV15	few	TGTGCCACCAGCAGAGATGGGACAGGAAGTCTCAAGCCCCAGCATTTT	CATSRDGTGSLKPQHF
.	TRBJ2-7	TRBV4-3	many	TGCGCCAGCAGCCAAGAACTTTCCGGCGGGGCGCTCTCCTACGAGCAGTACTTC	CASSQELSGGALSYEQYF
.	TRBJ1-1	TRBV6-2/TRBV6-3	few	TGTGCCAGCAGTTACTGGGCTCGGAACACTGAAGCTTTCTTT	CASSYWARNTEAFF
.	TRBJ1-1	TRBV16	many	TGTGCCAGCAGCCAATCGGCAGGGCCAGACACTGAAGCTTTCTTT	CASSQSAGPDTEAFF
.	TRBJ1-1	TRBV13	many	TGTGCCAGCAGCCCATCACTGGGTCCTGAAGCTTTCTTT	CASSPSLGPEAFF
.	TRBJ2-7	TRBV30	.	TGTGCCTGGAGCCGGGACACCTACTACGCGCAGTACTTC	CAWSRDTYYAQYF
TRBD2	TRBJ2-5	TRBV6-5	few	TGTGCCAGCAGTTCCCCGGGACTAGCGGGGGGCCCCGCCGAGTACTTC	CASSSPGLAGGPAEYF
TRBD1	TRBJ1-1	TRBV25-1	few	TGTGCCAGCAGTGAAGCGACAGGGGGCACTGAAGCTTTCTTT	CASSEATGGTEAFF
.	TRBJ2-2	TRBV28	few	TGTGCCAGCAGCTATTCTGGGTGGAACGGGGAGCTGTTTTTT	CASSYSGWNGELFF
.	TRBJ2-7	TRBV14	many	TGTGCCAGCAGCCCGCATCCGGTTTCCGAGCAGTACTTC	CASSPHPVSEQYF
.	TRBJ2-7	TRBV6-2/TRBV6-3	few	TGTGCCAGCACCTTACGTTGGGGAAGCGAGCAGTACTTC	CASTLRWGSEQYF
TRBD1	TRBJ1-1	TRBV6-6	.	TGTGCCAGCAGTTACGTCCTCCAGGGGGCAAATGAAGCTTTCTTT	CASSYVLQGANEAFF
.	TRBJ2-3	TRBV7-2	.	TGTGCCAGCAGCTTAGAGGCGGGGTTCCCCACAGATACGCAGTATTTT	CASSLEAGFPTDTQYF
.	TRBJ1-1	TRBV27	.	TGTGCCAGCACTCTTAGGGGGGGCATCACTGAAGCTTTCTTT	CASTLRGGITEAFF
.	TRBJ2-7	TRBV9	.	TGTGCCAGCAGCGTATCGTGGTCCTCCTACGAGCAGTACTTC	CASSVSWSSYEQYF
.	TRBJ1-1	TRBV6-6	.	TGTGCCAGCAGTTACTGGGCAGAGAACACTGAAGCTTTCTTT	CASSYWAENTEAFF
.	TRBJ2-6	TRBV28	many	TGTGCCATCAATGGAAGACCTTCTGGGGCCAACGTCCTGACTTTC	CAINGRPSGANVLTF
TRBD2	TRBJ2-3	TRBV20-1	.	TGCAGTGCTAGAGATGGCCTAGCGGGGTCCATAGATACGCAGTATTTT	CSARDGLAGSIDTQYF